Described below is a single T cell receptor beta chain sequence and its context. This CDR3 spans 18 amino acids. The germline CDR1 and CDR2 sequences are SGHVS and FQNEAQ. The V and J ends lost 5 bases and 3 bases, in that order; junction bases with no gene match: 8. The data stem from a study of blood T cell repertoires in COVID-19. Background on the study: Samples of COVID-19 (acute and convalescent) were obtained from the United States, Italy and Spain. Sample material is recorded as cDNA or gDNA derived from T cells, B-cell-depleted T cells, or PBMCs.

The repertoire was sequenced with immunoSEQ multiplex PCR; TCRdb's copy has only in-frame clones and lacks some. The sample has approximately 260,000 clones, more than 85% seen once; the top ten hold about 4%. Sequenced material: peripheral blood. The V and J genes are TRBV7-8 and TRBJ2-3; 16 bases line up with TRBD2. The TCR comes from a young man with active or convalescent COVID-19. This CDR3 reads CASSQGTSGRVKTDTQYF. The CDR3 DNA is TGTGCCAGCAGCCAAGGGACTAGCGGGAGGGTCAAAACAGATACGCAGTATTTT.